The 5 T cell receptor beta chains below come from one sample, sequenced in a study of breast tumors, draining lymph nodes, adjacent tissues. In TCRdb, the multiplex PCR reads were re-called with MiXCR into one record per CDR3 protein. The sample has approximately 190,000 distinct CDR3 sequences, around a third seen once. Axillary draining lymph nodes of breast cancer patients supplied the node samples. Sequencing was carried out using axillary lymph node tissue. These receptors were obtained from a female donor with breast cancer. Some clones in this sample may be carry-over from other donors' samples.

This clonotype was counted at least ten times. The chain recombines TRBV7-3 with TRBJ2-1; D uncertain. This CDR3 has 15 amino acids. V lost 5 bases to trimming and J lost 1 base, with 12 bases between them. Germline values: CDR1 SGHTA, CDR2 FQGTGA. The CDR3 protein is CASSPQVLSYNEQFF. The CDR3 DNA reads TGTGCCAGCAGCCCCCAGGTGTTGTCCTACAATGAGCAGTTCTTC.

This clonotype occurred many times. The chain has TRBV20-1 and TRBJ1-6; TRBD1 agrees at 7 bases. This CDR3 has 15 residues. Losses at the gene ends were 2 bases for V and 6 bases for J; bases not matched to a gene: 7. In germline, CDR1 is DFQATT, CDR2 SNEGSKA (reference sequence). This CDR3 is CSARPGTEPNSPLHF. In DNA form, the CDR3 reads TGCAGTGCTAGACCCGGGACAGAACCTAATTCACCCCTCCACTTT.

This clonotype was observed at least ten times. This sequence joins TRBV5-8 and TRBJ2-1; possibly TRBD1 for D (6 bases). This CDR3 has 14 amino acids. Trimming stripped 3 bases from V and 4 bases from J, with 11 bases between. Germline CDR1 SGHTS, CDR2 YDEGEE. CDR3 bases: TGTGCCAGCAGCTACACAGGGCGATACAATGAGCAGTTCTTC. Encoded protein: CASSYTGRYNEQFF.

This clonotype was seen at least ten times. This chain connects TRBV12-3 or TRBV12-4 to TRBJ1-4; the D gene is possibly TRBD1 (5 bases). V lost 2 bases, J lost 11 bases, and 9 bases lay in between. The CDR3 is made up of 12 amino acids. CDR3 region: CASSLFDSKLFF. In DNA form, the CDR3 reads TGTGCCAGCAGTTTATTTGACAGTAAACTGTTTTTT.

This clonotype has ten or more counts. The genes are TRBV6-4 and TRBJ2-5, with no clear D. With 9 bases removed from V and 7 bases from J, the gap between germline ends came to 18 bases. Per germline, CDR1 MRHNA and CDR2 SNTAGT. CDR3 length: 13 residues. In nucleotides, the CDR3 is TGTGCCAGTTCCCAGGACCTCAGAGGGACCCAGTACTTC. It encodes CASSQDLRGTQYF.